The rows below give T cell receptor beta chains drawn from one sample of a study of blood T cells in healthy people across ages. TCRdb re-derived calls from the 5' RACE reads in MiXCR, one entry per CDR3 protein. The sample has 1.5 million to 2 million distinct CDR3 sequences, 30% to 35% seen once. Sequenced input: blood. These receptors came from a woman between 25 and 40 years old in good health. Each CDR3 is given with its conserved first and last residue. A D gene is named only where the DNA matches it firmly. Expanded clones are given a class, and other clones once, few, many or no size at all.

-,-,TRBV4-1,TRBJ2-3,CASSHENEADTQYF,TGCGCCAGCAGCCACGAAAATGAGGCAGATACGCAGTATTTT
-,-,TRBV20-1,TRBJ2-3,CSVRRTDTQYF,TGCAGTGTACGGCGCACAGATACGCAGTATTTT
-,few,TRBV29-1,TRBJ1-1,CSVEDGGISTEAFF,TGCAGCGTTGAAGATGGAGGAATCAGCACTGAAGCTTTCTTT
-,-,TRBV5-1,TRBJ1-1,CASSRDRYTEAFF,TGCGCCAGCAGCCGGGACCGATACACTGAAGCTTTCTTT
-,few,TRBV5-1,TRBJ2-5,CASSLGGWERRQETQYF,TGCGCCAGCAGCTTGGGGGGCTGGGAACGGAGACAAGAGACCCAGTACTTC
-,-,TRBV6-6,TRBJ1-1,CASSYTRGGLNTEAFF,TGTGCCAGCAGTTACACCCGGGGAGGGCTGAACACTGAAGCTTTCTTT
TRBD2,-,TRBV10-3,TRBJ2-3,CAIALSRPSGKGVTDTQYF,TGTGCCATCGCGCTGTCCAGGCCTAGCGGGAAGGGGGTGACGGATACGCAGTATTTT
-,-,TRBV10-3,TRBJ2-7,CAISESGRGRPYEQYF,TGTGCCATCAGTGAGTCTGGCAGAGGGCGCCCCTACGAGCAGTACTTC
-,-,TRBV20-1,TRBJ1-1,CGARATTGRVEAFF,TGCGGTGCTAGAGCTACTACAGGGAGGGTTGAAGCTTTCTTT
-,many,TRBV29-1,TRBJ1-2,CSVEAPHGPREGYTF,TGCAGCGTTGAAGCGCCCCACGGTCCAAGGGAAGGCTACACCTTC
-,-,TRBV9,TRBJ1-1,CASSEGMSTEAFF,TGTGCCAGCAGCGAAGGGATGAGCACTGAAGCTTTCTTT
-,few,TRBV4-2,TRBJ1-6,CASSQDPALSLHF,TGTGCCAGCAGCCAAGATCCAGCGTTATCCCTCCACTTT
-,few,TRBV30,TRBJ1-6,CAAGRINSPLHF,TGTGCCGCGGGCAGGATAAATTCACCCCTCCACTTT
TRBD2,-,TRBV20-1,TRBJ2-5,CSAMTSGDFLSETQYF,TGCAGTGCGATGACTAGCGGGGACTTCTTGTCAGAGACCCAGTACTTC
-,-,TRBV20-1,TRBJ1-5,CSARVVGAYQPQHF,TGCAGTGCTAGAGTGGTGGGGGCCTATCAGCCCCAGCATTTT
-,-,TRBV7-6,TRBJ2-1,CASSLVGGSPGDEQFF,TGTGCCAGCAGCTTAGTAGGGGGGAGTCCAGGGGATGAGCAGTTCTTC
TRBD2,many,TRBV20-1,TRBJ2-7,CSARLAGRHSYEQYF,TGCAGTGCTAGATTAGCGGGGAGACACTCCTACGAGCAGTACTTC